This TCR beta chain was observed in a study of blood T cell repertoires in COVID-19. Overall study: Italy, Spain and the United States were the sources of the convalescent and acute COVID-19 samples. PBMCs, B-cell-depleted T cells, or T cells were the source of the cDNA or gDNA that made up the material.

Authors' analysis steps: Reference gene primers were amplified, and this amplification served to estimate nucleated cell counts. Data came from immunoSEQ multiplex PCR; TCRdb stores just in-frame clones and leaves some out. Clonal size and the V and J genes are those of that table, whereas D and trimming came from the DNA. The table records roughly 350,000 clones, about 85% of them present only once. Germline V gene lookup returns CDR1 MGHRA and CDR2 YSYEKL. This CDR3 has 14 residues. The ends were cut back, 1 base at V and 5 bases at J, with 8 bases in the middle. Sequencing input: peripheral blood. The TCR sequence derives from a woman aged 18-29 years with acute or convalescent COVID-19. V and J are TRBV4-1 and TRBJ2-2; D is ambiguous. The DNA of the CDR3 is TGCGCCAGCAGCCAAGTTTTACAGACCGGGGAGCTGTTTTTT. It translates to CASSQVLQTGELFF.